Below, 27 T cell receptor beta chains from the same sample are listed, as sequenced in a study of long-term antiretroviral therapy in people with HIV. The assay used was immunoSEQ (version v3.0), run at survey level. TCRdb's table, derived via immunoSEQ multiplex PCR, lists solely in-frame clones and lacks some. The sample yields approximately 36,000 clones, 82% seen once. Here the sequenced sample was unsorted PBMCs, taken 0.6 years after starting antiretroviral therapy. These receptors were collected from a man between 18 and 29 years old with HIV.

The rearrangement links TRBV5-1 to TRBJ1-2; 7 nucleotides line up with TRBD1. The germline V gene encodes CDR1 SGHRS and CDR2 YFSETQ. The CDR3 consists of 15 residues. The V segment lost 0 bases and the J segment 7 bases; nucleotides outside the gene matches: 9. The CDR3, as DNA: TGCGCCAGCAGCTTGGTGGGGACAGTAACTGGTGGCTACACCTTC. This codes for CASSLVGTVTGGYTF.

The rearrangement joins TRBV18 to TRBJ2-2; weak D call: TRBD1 (6 bases). CDR1 and CDR2 from the germline V gene are KGHSH and LQKENI. V was clipped by 2 bases and J by 2 bases, with 9 bases between them. This CDR3 spans 15 amino acids. CDR3 loop: CASSPATGNTGELFF. CDR3 bases: TGTGCCAGCTCACCAGCGACAGGAAACACCGGGGAGCTGTTTTTT.

V and J are TRBV5-4 and TRBJ2-2, with a possible D match to TRBD2 (6 bases). The CDR3 length is 17 residues. CDR1 and CDR2 from the germline V gene are SGHNT and YYREEE (reference sequence). The V and J ends lost 4 bases and 7 bases respectively, with 23 bases between them. The CDR3 protein is CASSKTSRRGFDGELFF. DNA for the CDR3: TGTGCCAGCAGCAAGACTAGTCGAAGGGGCTTCGACGGGGAGCTGTTTTTT.

The V and J genes are TRBV10-3 and TRBJ2-7; TRBD1 or TRBD2 may be the D gene (6 bases each). Germline V lookup: CDR1 ENHRY, CDR2 SYGVKD. The germline V and J ends were trimmed by 6 bases and 6 bases, with 18 bases remaining between them. The CDR3 contains 14 residues. CDR3 sequence reads: CAIRARGAPTEQYF. The DNA of the CDR3 is TGTGCCATCAGGGCGAGGGGGGCGCCGACCGAGCAGTACTTC.

The V and J genes are TRBV4-3 and TRBJ1-2; possible D gene TRBD1, 5 bases. Germline V CDR1 and CDR2: LGHNA, YSLEER. The CDR3 extends over 15 amino acids. The ends were cut back, 0 bases at V and 13 bases at J, with 21 bases in the middle. Here the CDR3 DNA reads TGCGCCAGCAGCCAAGATCAGGGTGGAGGCCGGGGTTGCACCTTC. It specifies CASSQDQGGGRGCTF.

This clone was seen only once. The chain recombines TRBV13 with TRBJ2-2; 8 bases fit TRBD2. J gave up 3 bases and V 4 bases, and 4 bases lay outside the gene matches. This CDR3 contains 15 residues. Germline CDR1 reads PRHDT; CDR2 reads FYEKMQ (reference sequence). The DNA of the CDR3 is TGTGCCAGCAGCTCGGGACTAGGACACACCGGGGAGCTGTTTTTT. Amino acid sequence: CASSSGLGHTGELFF.

V gene TRBV5-5 combines with J gene TRBJ1-2; D gene ambiguous. The CDR3 runs 14 residues. V was clipped by 1 base and J by 4 bases, with 11 bases between them. Germline assignment: CDR1 SGHKS and CDR2 YYEKEE (reference sequence). The CDR3 reads CASSLTFSFYGYTF. The CDR3 DNA reads TGTGCCAGCAGCTTGACCTTCAGCTTCTATGGCTACACCTTC.

The chain links TRBV30 to TRBJ1-1; 8 positions agree with TRBD1. The J segment lost 11 bases and the V segment lost 6 bases, leaving 11 bases of the junction unmatched. Germline assignment: CDR1 GTSNPN and CDR2 SVGIG (reference sequence). The CDR3 runs 12 residues. This CDR3 reads CACHGQGVGAFF. Written as DNA, the CDR3 is TGTGCCTGCCACGGACAGGGAGTTGGCGCTTTCTTT.

This clone has just one count. The chain is built from TRBV28 and TRBJ1-1; D is ambiguous. CDR1 MDHEN and CDR2 SYDVKM come from the germline V gene. The CDR3 length is 14 residues. Trimming shortened V by 6 bases and J by 7 bases, and 18 bases separated the two germline ends. As DNA, the CDR3 is TGTGCCAGCAGACTCACGGGGTCAGGACTTGAAGCTTTCTTT. The encoded protein is CASRLTGSGLEAFF.

V is TRBV5-4 and J is TRBJ2-7; TRBD2 matches 11 bases. The V and J ends lost 4 bases and 1 base, in that order; junction bases with no gene match: 7. This CDR3 region has 16 residues. Germline loops: CDR1 SGHNT, CDR2 YYREEE (reference sequence). The CDR3 here is CASSGGLAAPSYEQYF. In nucleotides, the CDR3 is TGTGCCAGCAGCGGGGGACTAGCGGCCCCTTCCTACGAGCAGTACTTC.

The rearrangement joins TRBV29-1 to TRBJ1-3; D may be TRBD1 (6 bases). V was shortened by 7 bases and J by 2 bases, with 15 bases between the two germline ends. Germline values: CDR1 SQVTM, CDR2 ANQGSEA. The CDR3 covers 14 residues. DNA for the CDR3: TGCAGCGGTACGACAGGTCTTCCTGGAAACACCATATATTTT. Encoded protein: CSGTTGLPGNTIYF.

The rearrangement links TRBV19 to TRBJ1-2; no clear D. Germline values: CDR1 LNHDA, CDR2 SQIVND (reference sequence). V was pared by 7 bases and J by 4 bases, with 13 bases between. The CDR3 extends over 13 amino acids. The CDR3, as DNA: TGTGCCAGTAAGCTACAGAGATCCTATGGCTACACCTTC. It specifies CASKLQRSYGYTF.

The chain is built from TRBV6-6 and TRBJ1-5; TRBD1 matches 8 bases. Germline loops: CDR1 MNHNY, CDR2 SVGAGI (reference sequence). Trimming removed 4 bases from V and 3 bases from J; junction bases left unmatched: 8. The CDR3 sequence is 16 residues long. The CDR3 DNA reads as TGTGCCAGCAGTTCCGGACAGGGAGAAACCAATCAGCCCCAGCATTTT. This codes for CASSSGQGETNQPQHF.

This clone was seen a few times. The chain uses TRBV19 and TRBJ2-1, with a tentative D call TRBD1 (5 bases). The CDR3 contains 14 residues. The V gene lost 7 bases and the J gene lost 9 bases, with 19 bases spanning the gap. Looked up from germline, CDR1 is LNHDA and CDR2 is SQIVND (reference sequence). The CDR3 DNA reads TGTGCCAGTACCCTACAAAAGGGGTGGAGTGAGCAGTTCTTC. This translates into CASTLQKGWSEQFF.

J is TRBJ1-5 and V is TRBV6-6; no definite D call. The germline gives CDR1 MNHNY, CDR2 SVGAGI (reference sequence). This CDR3 spans 11 amino acids. Deletions cut 8 bases from V and 4 bases from J, with 6 bases between. The CDR3, as DNA: TGTGCCAGCGGGGAAAATCAGCCCCAGCATTTT. Translation gives CASGENQPQHF.

The chain combines TRBV28 with TRBJ2-3; D might be TRBD2 (5 bases). Trimming took off 1 base at V and 2 bases at J, with 7 bases between the two ends. The CDR3 runs to 14 residues. Germline values: CDR1 MDHEN, CDR2 SYDVKM. Here the CDR3 DNA reads TGTGCCAGCAGTTTATCGGGATTCACAGATACGCAGTATTTT. This gives the protein CASSLSGFTDTQYF.

The V and J genes are TRBV5-5 and TRBJ2-7, with a weak D call TRBD2 (6 bases). The CDR3 loop spans 13 amino acids. CDR1 is SGHKS, CDR2 YYEKEE, per germline (reference sequence). V dropped 3 bases and J dropped 0 bases, with 7 bases sitting between them. CDR3 loop: CASSWGVSYEQYF. In DNA form, the CDR3 reads TGTGCCAGCAGCTGGGGGGTCTCCTACGAGCAGTACTTC.

The chain has TRBV5-1 and TRBJ1-1; D is uncertain. Trimming took 0 bases from V and 1 from J, leaving 10 bases between them. The germline V gene has CDR1 SGHRS and CDR2 YFSETQ. There are 15 residues in the CDR3. The CDR3 region has the DNA TGCGCCAGCAGCTTGGGAGCGGGATGGAACACTGAAGCTTTCTTT. It encodes CASSLGAGWNTEAFF.

This sequence joins TRBV29-1 and TRBJ1-1; D is unclear. Trimming cost V 7 bases and J 1 base, with 7 bases left between them. In germline, CDR1 is SQVTM, CDR2 ANQGSEA. This CDR3 comprises 11 residues. CDR3 bases: TGCAGCGCCCTAACGAACACTGAAGCTTTCTTT. This codes for CSALTNTEAFF.

V usage is TRBV27 and J usage is TRBJ2-5, with D perhaps matching TRBD2 (5 bases). This CDR3 has 14 amino acids. Germline values: CDR1 MNHEY, CDR2 SMNVEV (reference sequence). The V and J ends lost 5 bases and 5 bases respectively, with 15 bases between them. The CDR3 loop is CASSPASLGETQYF. For the CDR3, the DNA is TGTGCCAGCAGTCCGGCTAGCCTGGGGGAGACCCAGTACTTC.

The chain has TRBV18 and TRBJ1-2, with a tentative D call TRBD1 (5 bases). V was shortened by 2 bases and J by 1 base, with 17 bases between the two germline ends. The V gene's germline CDR1 is KGHSH and CDR2 LQKENI. The CDR3 loop spans 17 amino acids. CDR3 bases: TGTGCCAGCTCACCAAGGGACTCCAGGTCCCTTAACTATGGCTACACCTTC. It is translated as CASSPRDSRSLNYGYTF.

J is TRBJ2-7 and V is TRBV2; D uncertain. With 3 bases removed from V and 3 bases from J, the gap between germline ends came to 6 bases. Germline-derived CDR1 and CDR2 are SNHLY and FYNNEI. The CDR3 totals 12 residues. CDR3 nucleotides: TGTGCCAGCAGTGAGGCAGGCTACGAGCAGTACTTC. This translates into CASSEAGYEQYF.

The V gene is TRBV7-2, the J gene TRBJ2-2; TRBD1 matches 8 bases. V shed 4 bases and J 7 bases; nucleotides not matched to a gene: 8. The CDR3 has 15 amino acids. Germline loops: CDR1 SGHTA, CDR2 FQGNSA. CDR3 in DNA: TGTGCCAGCAGCTCCACTCAGGGGGCCATCGGGGAGCTGTTTTTT. Protein product: CASSSTQGAIGELFF. Together with reference TRBV7-2 and TRBJ2-2, the CDR3 gives the full variable domain: GAGVSQSPSNKVTEKGKDVELRCDPISGHTALYWYRQSLGQGLEFLIYFQGNSAPDKSGLPSDRFSAERTGGSVSTLTIQRTQQEDSAVYLCASSSTQGAIGELFFGEGSRLTVL.

CDR3 region: CASSWNRGEQFF. CDR3 bases: TGCGCCAGCAGCTGGAACAGGGGCGAGCAGTTCTTC. This chain joins TRBV5-1 and TRBJ2-1, with TRBD1 matching over 7 bases. Losses at the gene ends were 3 bases for V and 10 bases for J; bases not matched to a gene: 4. The CDR3 sequence is 12 residues long. Per germline, CDR1 SGHRS and CDR2 YFSETQ.

This chain links TRBV14 with TRBJ1-1; the D gene is possibly TRBD1 (5 bases). CDR1 and CDR2 from the germline V gene are SGHDN and FVKESK. Between the trimmed V and J ends, which lost 4 bases and 7 bases, there was a span of 16 bases. This CDR3 region has 14 residues. DNA for the CDR3: TGTGCCAGCAGCCCCGGGGGAAGGGCCGTTGAAGCTTTCTTT. As protein: CASSPGGRAVEAFF. The variable domain in full, with the rest retrieved from reference TRBV14 and TRBJ1-1, is EAGVTQFPSHSVIEKGQTVTLRCDPISGHDNLYWYRRVMGKEIKFLLHFVKESKQDESGMPNNRFLAERTGGTYSTLKVQPAELEDSGVYFCASSPGGRAVEAFFGQGTRLTVV.

The CDR3 nucleotides read TGTGCCAGCAGCAGCGGACTAGCGGGAGTCCGGGAGCAGTACTTC. Encoded protein: CASSSGLAGVREQYF. The rearrangement joins TRBV13 to TRBJ2-7, with 13 bases lining up with TRBD2. Germline values: CDR1 PRHDT, CDR2 FYEKMQ (reference sequence). The CDR3 has 15 amino acids. The V and J ends lost 5 bases and 7 bases, in that order; junction bases with no gene match: 8. The full variable domain, rest sourced from reference TRBV13 and TRBJ2-7, is AAGVIQSPRHLIKEKRETATLKCYPIPRHDTVYWYQQGPGQDPQFLISFYEKMQSDKGSIPDRFSAQQFSDYHSELNMSSLELGDSALYFCASSSGLAGVREQYFGPGTRLTVT.

This rearrangement joins TRBV6-1 to TRBJ2-2; D remains ambiguous. The ends were cut back, 3 bases at V and 6 bases at J, with 8 bases in the middle. The CDR3 length is 13 residues. Germline V lookup: CDR1 MNHNS, CDR2 SASEGT. The CDR3 sequence is CASSDSSAGELFF. As DNA, the CDR3 is TGTGCCAGCAGTGATTCTAGTGCCGGGGAGCTGTTTTTT.